In this sample, the clone carrying this TCR beta chain turned up many times. CDR1 LNHNV and CDR2 YYDKDF come from the germline V gene (reference sequence). V shed 2 bases and J 0 bases; nucleotides not matched to a gene: 4. CDR3 size: 15 residues. The data belong to a study of HIV-infected children after antiretroviral therapy interruption. As for the study in general: For the interruption arm, samples span week 0 through about 3 years after study end. In continuous treatment, analyzed samples were from weeks 0, 48 and 150.

Treatment indicated: PENTA 11 planned treatment interruption arm or continuous ART arm. Unique molecular identifiers were included in an RNA-based 3' RACE TCR library. One entry per CDR3 protein, called by TCRdb with MiXCR from the 3' RACE reads. The table lists thousands of distinct CDR3 sequences, around a sixth of them singletons. The sample consisted of CD45RO+ CD8+ T cells from PBMCs, pooled from several time points, taken from a donor given antiretroviral therapy, either interrupted or continuous. Documented subset: memory CD8+ CD45RO+ CD45RA- T cells. This clonotype was sampled from a pool of human donors with HIV. The chain joins TRBV15 to TRBJ2-7; 7 nucleotides match TRBD1. CDR3: CATSRIWDSSYEQYF. The CDR3 nucleotides are TGTGCCACCAGCAGAATATGGGACAGCTCCTACGAGCAGTACTTC.